Listed below are T cell receptor beta chains from one sample, sequenced in a study of cytomegalovirus exposure and HLA in healthy donors. Libraries were prepared by immunoSEQ multiplex PCR; TCRdb keeps only in-frame clonotypes and omits some of them. The sample gives around 100,000 clones, nearly 75% of which show up once; around 5% is in the top ten. The sequencing input was PBMCs. These receptors all come from a man in his thirties or forties in good health and CMV-seropositive. The conserved cysteine and the conserved F or W are not part of the CDR3 here. Each record gives: J gene, V gene, CDR3 protein.

j_call: TRBJ2-1; v_call: TRBV5-1; cdr3_aa: ASSWRGYNEQF
j_call: TRBJ1-2; v_call: TRBV28; cdr3_aa: ASIRDRFNYGYP
j_call: TRBJ2-7; v_call: TRBV6-6; cdr3_aa: ASSSGHHETYEQY
j_call: TRBJ1-1; v_call: TRBV11-2; cdr3_aa: ASSLGHTEAF
j_call: TRBJ2-1; v_call: TRBV5-4; cdr3_aa: ASSLDRGTYNEQF
j_call: TRBJ2-5; v_call: TRBV11-2; cdr3_aa: ASSLGDRAQGTQY
j_call: TRBJ1-1; v_call: TRBV18; cdr3_aa: ASSLKQDRGFEAF
j_call: TRBJ1-2; v_call: TRBV5-5; cdr3_aa: ASRAGLLNYGYT
j_call: TRBJ1-5; v_call: TRBV19; cdr3_aa: ASIMGGGNQPQH
j_call: TRBJ1-3; v_call: TRBV7-6; cdr3_aa: ASSLLISQGRDTIY
j_call: TRBJ1-1; v_call: TRBV4-2; cdr3_aa: ASSHPRGTEAF
j_call: TRBJ2-2; v_call: TRBV6-1; cdr3_aa: ASSEFRGQAGELF
j_call: TRBJ1-1; v_call: TRBV7-9; cdr3_aa: ASSSARGDRNMNTEAF
j_call: TRBJ2-7; v_call: TRBV14; cdr3_aa: ASSQERTGSEQY
j_call: TRBJ1-1; v_call: TRBV4-1; cdr3_aa: ASSQGDRSDTEAF
j_call: TRBJ1-2; v_call: TRBV6-5; cdr3_aa: ASSAGTANYGYT
j_call: TRBJ1-5; v_call: TRBV9; cdr3_aa: ASSLCPVPQH
j_call: TRBJ1-2; v_call: TRBV11-2; cdr3_aa: ASSIHTGTLIPPGYT
j_call: TRBJ2-7; v_call: TRBV19; cdr3_aa: ASSMLAGQSYEQY
j_call: TRBJ2-7; v_call: TRBV7-2; cdr3_aa: ASSFGGEAYEQY
j_call: TRBJ2-5; v_call: TRBV7-8; cdr3_aa: ASSFSGRETQY
j_call: TRBJ2-3; v_call: TRBV29-1; cdr3_aa: SVGGWGSTDTQY
j_call: TRBJ2-3; v_call: TRBV6-5; cdr3_aa: ASSYSRRGADTQY
j_call: TRBJ1-3; v_call: TRBV6-1; cdr3_aa: ASSVTQGDTIY
j_call: TRBJ2-6; v_call: TRBV27; cdr3_aa: ASRELGHDSSGANVLT
j_call: TRBJ2-7; v_call: TRBV5-4; cdr3_aa: ASSLTRRDSYEQY
j_call: TRBJ2-4; v_call: TRBV6-5; cdr3_aa: ASRGGGANIQY
j_call: TRBJ2-2; v_call: TRBV6-6; cdr3_aa: ASSYPTGGGELF
j_call: TRBJ1-2; v_call: TRBV6-1; cdr3_aa: ASSRTGAVYGYT
j_call: TRBJ1-5; v_call: TRBV27; cdr3_aa: ASSYTGDRGYQPQH
j_call: TRBJ2-2; v_call: TRBV10-3; cdr3_aa: AIERSTGELF
j_call: TRBJ1-2; v_call: TRBV27; cdr3_aa: ASSFNGQPNYGYT
j_call: TRBJ1-1; v_call: TRBV5-1; cdr3_aa: ASSLIQQGAEAF
j_call: TRBJ2-3; v_call: TRBV5-1; cdr3_aa: ASSPGLALSTDTQY
j_call: TRBJ2-1; v_call: TRBV5-4; cdr3_aa: ASSWVGTGGNDEQF
j_call: TRBJ2-2; v_call: TRBV14; cdr3_aa: ASSQDRGIGELF
j_call: TRBJ1-6; v_call: TRBV5-1; cdr3_aa: ASSWRTGSGNSPLH
j_call: TRBJ1-1; v_call: TRBV7-9; cdr3_aa: ASSLFGVNTEAF
j_call: TRBJ1-2; v_call: TRBV11-2; cdr3_aa: ASSPDRGYGYT
j_call: TRBJ1-1; v_call: TRBV6-5; cdr3_aa: ASSYGTGGAEAF